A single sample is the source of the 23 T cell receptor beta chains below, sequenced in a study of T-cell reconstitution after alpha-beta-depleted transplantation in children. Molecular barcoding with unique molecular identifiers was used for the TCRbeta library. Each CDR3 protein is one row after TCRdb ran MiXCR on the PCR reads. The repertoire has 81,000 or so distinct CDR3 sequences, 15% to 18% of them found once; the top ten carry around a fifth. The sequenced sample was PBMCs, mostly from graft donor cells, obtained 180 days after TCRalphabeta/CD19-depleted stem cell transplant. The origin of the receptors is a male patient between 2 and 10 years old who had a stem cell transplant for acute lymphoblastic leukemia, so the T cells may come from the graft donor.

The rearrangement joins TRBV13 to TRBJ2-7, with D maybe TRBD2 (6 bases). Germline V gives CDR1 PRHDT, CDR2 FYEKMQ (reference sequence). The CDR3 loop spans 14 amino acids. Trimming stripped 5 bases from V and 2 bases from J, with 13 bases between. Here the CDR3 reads CASSPGDGPYEQYF. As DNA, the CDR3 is TGTGCCAGCAGCCCGGGGGACGGACCCTACGAGCAGTACTTC.

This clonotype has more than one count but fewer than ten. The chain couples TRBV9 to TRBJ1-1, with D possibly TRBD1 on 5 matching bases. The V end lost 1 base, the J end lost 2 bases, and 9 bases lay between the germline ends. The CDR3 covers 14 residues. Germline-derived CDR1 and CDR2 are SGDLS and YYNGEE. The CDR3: CASSVRGENTEAFF. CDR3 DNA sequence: TGTGCCAGCAGCGTACGGGGGGAAAACACTGAAGCTTTCTTT.

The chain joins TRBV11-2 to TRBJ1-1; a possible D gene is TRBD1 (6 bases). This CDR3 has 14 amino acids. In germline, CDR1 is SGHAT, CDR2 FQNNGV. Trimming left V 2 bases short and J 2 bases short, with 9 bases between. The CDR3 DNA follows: TGTGCCAGCAGCTTAAGCGGGGGCAACACTGAAGCTTTCTTT. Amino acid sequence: CASSLSGGNTEAFF.

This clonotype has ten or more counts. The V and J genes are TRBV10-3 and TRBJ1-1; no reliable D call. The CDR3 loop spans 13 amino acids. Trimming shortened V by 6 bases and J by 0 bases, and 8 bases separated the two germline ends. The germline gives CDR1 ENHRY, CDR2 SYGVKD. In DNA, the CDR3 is TGTGCCATCAGCCTCGGAATGAACACTGAAGCTTTCTTT. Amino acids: CAISLGMNTEAFF.

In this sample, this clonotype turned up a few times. CDR3 DNA: TGTGCCAGCAGCCAAGGGGCGCGGGGCTCTGATGGCTACACCTTC. Translation: CASSQGARGSDGYTF. V is TRBV7-9 and J is TRBJ1-2; D may be TRBD1 (5 bases). Trimming removed 5 bases from V and 6 bases from J, with 19 bases in between. Germline CDR1 and CDR2: SEHNR and FQNEAQ (reference sequence). CDR3 length: 15 residues.

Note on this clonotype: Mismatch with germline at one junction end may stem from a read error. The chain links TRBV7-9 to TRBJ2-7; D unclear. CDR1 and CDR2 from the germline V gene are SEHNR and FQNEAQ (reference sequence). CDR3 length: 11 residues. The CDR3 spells CASSSGGQGHF. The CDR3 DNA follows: TGTGCCAGCAGCTCAGGTGGTCAAGGCCACTTC.

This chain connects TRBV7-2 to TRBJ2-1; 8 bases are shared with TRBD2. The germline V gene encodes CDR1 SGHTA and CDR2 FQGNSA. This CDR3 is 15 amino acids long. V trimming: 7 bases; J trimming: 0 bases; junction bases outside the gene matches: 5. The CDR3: CASTIAGLSYNEQFF. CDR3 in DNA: TGTGCCAGCACCATAGCGGGGCTCTCCTACAATGAGCAGTTCTTC.

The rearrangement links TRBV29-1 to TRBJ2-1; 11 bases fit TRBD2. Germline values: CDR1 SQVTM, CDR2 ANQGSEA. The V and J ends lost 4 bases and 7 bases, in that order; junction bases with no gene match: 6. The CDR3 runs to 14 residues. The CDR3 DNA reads TGCAGCGTTGGGGAACTAGCGGGAGATAATGAGCAGTTCTTC. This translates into CSVGELAGDNEQFF.

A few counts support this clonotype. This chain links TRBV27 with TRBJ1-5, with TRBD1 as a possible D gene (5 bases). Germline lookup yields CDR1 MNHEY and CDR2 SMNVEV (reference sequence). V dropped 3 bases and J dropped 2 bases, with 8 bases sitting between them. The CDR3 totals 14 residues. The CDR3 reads CASSFLGGNQPQHF. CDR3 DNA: TGTGCCAGCAGTTTTTTAGGGGGCAATCAGCCCCAGCATTTT.

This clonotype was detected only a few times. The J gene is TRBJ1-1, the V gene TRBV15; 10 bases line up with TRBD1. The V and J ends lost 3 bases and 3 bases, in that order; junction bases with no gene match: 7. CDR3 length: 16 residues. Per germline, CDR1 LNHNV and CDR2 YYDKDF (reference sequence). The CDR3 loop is CATSSPDRGLDTEAFF. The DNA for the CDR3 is TGTGCCACCAGCAGCCCCGACAGGGGGCTAGACACTGAAGCTTTCTTT.

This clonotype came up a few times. CDR3 sequence: CASGGVRGDLPKPGSSYEQYF. In DNA, the CDR3 is TGTGCCAGCGGTGGAGTCCGCGGGGACCTACCCAAACCCGGGAGCTCCTACGAGCAGTACTTC. The rearrangement joins TRBV11-1 to TRBJ2-7, with a tentative D call TRBD2 (6 bases). The CDR3 runs to 21 residues. Per germline, CDR1 SGHAT and CDR2 FQDESV (reference sequence). The ends were cut back, 8 bases at V and 0 bases at J, with 35 bases in the middle.

DNA for the CDR3: TGCAGTGCTAGCTACTACAGTTATCAGCCCCAGCATTTT. This sequence encodes CSASYYSYQPQHF. The rearrangement joins TRBV20-1 to TRBJ1-5; D unresolved. Trimming took off 3 bases at V and 5 bases at J, with 11 bases between the two ends. The germline gives CDR1 DFQATT, CDR2 SNEGSKA (reference sequence). This CDR3 has 13 amino acids.

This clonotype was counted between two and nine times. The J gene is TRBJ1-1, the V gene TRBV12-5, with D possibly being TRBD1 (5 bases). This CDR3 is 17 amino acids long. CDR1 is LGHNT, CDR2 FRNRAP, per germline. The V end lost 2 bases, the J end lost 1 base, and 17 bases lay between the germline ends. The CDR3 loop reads CASGLLVLLRGNTEAFF. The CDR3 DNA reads TGTGCTAGTGGTTTGCTAGTACTTTTAAGGGGGAACACTGAAGCTTTCTTT.

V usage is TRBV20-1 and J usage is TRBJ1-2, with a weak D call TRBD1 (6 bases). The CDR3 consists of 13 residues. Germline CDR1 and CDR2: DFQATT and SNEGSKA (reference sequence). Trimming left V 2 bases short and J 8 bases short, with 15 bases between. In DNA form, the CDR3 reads TGCAGTGCTAGACCGGGGGGCAGGGACGGCTACACCTTC. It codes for CSARPGGRDGYTF.

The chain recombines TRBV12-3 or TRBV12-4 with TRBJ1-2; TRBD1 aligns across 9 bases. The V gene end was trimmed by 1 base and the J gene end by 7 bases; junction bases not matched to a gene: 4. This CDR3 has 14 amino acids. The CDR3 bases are TGTGCCAGCAGTTTAGAACAGGGGGCTGTTGGCTACACCTTC. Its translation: CASSLEQGAVGYTF.

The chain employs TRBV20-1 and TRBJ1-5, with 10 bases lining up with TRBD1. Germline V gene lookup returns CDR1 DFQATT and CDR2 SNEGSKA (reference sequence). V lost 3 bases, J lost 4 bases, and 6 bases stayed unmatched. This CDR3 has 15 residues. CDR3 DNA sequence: TGCAGTGCTAGGGTATCGGACAGGGGGAATCAGCCCCAGCATTTT. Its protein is CSARVSDRGNQPQHF.

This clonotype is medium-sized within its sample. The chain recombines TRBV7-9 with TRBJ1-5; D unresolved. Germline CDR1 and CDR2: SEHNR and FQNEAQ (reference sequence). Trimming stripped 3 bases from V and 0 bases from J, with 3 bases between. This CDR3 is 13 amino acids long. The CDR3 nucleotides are TGTGCCAGCAGCTTGCATAGCAATCAGCCCCAGCATTTT. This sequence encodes CASSLHSNQPQHF.

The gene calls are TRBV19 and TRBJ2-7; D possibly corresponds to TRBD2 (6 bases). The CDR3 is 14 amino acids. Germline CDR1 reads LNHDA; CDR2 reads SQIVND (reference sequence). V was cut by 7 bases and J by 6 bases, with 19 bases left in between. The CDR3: CASTLTVGLGEQYF. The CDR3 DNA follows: TGTGCCAGTACCCTAACGGTGGGACTGGGCGAGCAGTACTTC.

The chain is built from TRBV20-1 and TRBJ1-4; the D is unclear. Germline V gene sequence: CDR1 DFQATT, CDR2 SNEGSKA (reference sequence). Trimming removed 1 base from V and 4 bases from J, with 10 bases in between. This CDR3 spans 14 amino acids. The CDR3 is CSARASRINEKLFF. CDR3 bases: TGCAGTGCTAGAGCGTCGAGGATTAATGAAAAACTGTTTTTT.

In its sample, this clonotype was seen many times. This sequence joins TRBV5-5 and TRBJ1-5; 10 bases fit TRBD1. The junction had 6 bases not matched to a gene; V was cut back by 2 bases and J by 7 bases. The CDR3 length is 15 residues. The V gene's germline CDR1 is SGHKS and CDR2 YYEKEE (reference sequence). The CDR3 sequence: CASSLTRTGGQPQHF. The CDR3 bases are TGTGCCAGCAGCTTAACCCGGACAGGGGGACAGCCCCAGCATTTT.

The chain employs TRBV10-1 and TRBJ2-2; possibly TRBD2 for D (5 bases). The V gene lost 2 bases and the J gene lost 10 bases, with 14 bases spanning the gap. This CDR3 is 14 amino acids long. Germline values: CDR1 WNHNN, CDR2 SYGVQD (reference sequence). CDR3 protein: CASSEGAGLEELFF. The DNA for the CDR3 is TGCGCCAGCAGTGAGGGCGCGGGCCTAGAGGAGCTGTTTTTT.

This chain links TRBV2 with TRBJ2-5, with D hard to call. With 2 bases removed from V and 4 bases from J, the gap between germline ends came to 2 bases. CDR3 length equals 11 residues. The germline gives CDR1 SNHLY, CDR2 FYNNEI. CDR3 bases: TGTGCCAGCAGTGAAATAGAGACCCAGTACTTC. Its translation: CASSEIETQYF.

The CDR3 nucleotides are TGTGCCAGCAGCTTGGAGGGCCGTTTTCTACCTCTGGGAAACACCATATATTTT. Its translation is CASSLEGRFLPLGNTIYF. V is TRBV5-6 and J is TRBJ1-3; unclear D gene. This CDR3 contains 18 residues. Trimming shortened V by 0 bases and J by 4 bases, and 20 bases separated the two germline ends. Germline CDR1 reads SGHDT; CDR2 reads YYEEEE.